The 19 T cell receptor beta chains presented below share a single source sample, sequenced in a study of cytomegalovirus exposure and HLA in healthy donors. The PCR was carried out with 60 Vbeta primers and 13 Jbeta primers. Produced via immunoSEQ multiplex PCR; TCRdb's table is partial and in-frame only. This table has around 120,000 clones, over 70% appearing once. The sequenced sample consisted of PBMCs. These receptors came from a woman aged 40 to 50 in good health and CMV-seronegative.

This clone was observed a few times. The gene calls are TRBV6-6 and TRBJ2-5; 7 nucleotides align to TRBD1. Germline V CDR1 and CDR2: MNHNY, SVGAGI (reference sequence). Losses at the gene ends were 3 bases for V and 5 bases for J; bases not matched to a gene: 9. CDR3 length equals 15 residues. This CDR3 is CASSYDRGLLETQYF. The CDR3 DNA reads as TGTGCCAGCAGTTATGATAGGGGGCTGTTGGAGACCCAGTACTTC.

CDR3 DNA: TGCGCCAGCAGCTTGGAAATTTTTGGGCAGGCCCAAGGTGAGCAGTACTTC. Encoded protein: CASSLEIFGQAQGEQYF. V and J are TRBV5-1 and TRBJ2-7; D gene ambiguous. Trimming pared 0 bases from V and 7 bases from J, leaving 23 bases between. The CDR3 has 17 residues. Germline V CDR1 and CDR2: SGHRS, YFSETQ.

The gene calls are TRBV7-9 and TRBJ2-1, with D possibly matching TRBD2 (7 bases). Trimming pared 2 bases from V and 15 bases from J, leaving 14 bases between. Germline assignment: CDR1 SEHNR and CDR2 FQNEAQ (reference sequence). This CDR3 contains 12 residues. The chain's CDR3 is CASSLRGGNPFF. CDR3 DNA: TGTGCCAGCAGCTTAAGGGGGGGAAACCCGTTCTTC.

This sequence joins TRBV2 and TRBJ1-2; tentative D call: TRBD1 (5 bases). The V gene lost 10 bases and the J gene lost 2 bases, with 11 bases spanning the gap. This CDR3 contains 12 residues. Germline values: CDR1 SNHLY, CDR2 FYNNEI. Here the CDR3 reads CATGGGNYGYTF. Written as DNA, the CDR3 is TGTGCCACCGGGGGAGGGAACTATGGCTACACCTTC.

The chain has TRBV7-2 and TRBJ1-5, with D possibly being TRBD1 (5 bases). The germline gives CDR1 SGHTA, CDR2 FQGNSA. The CDR3 has 14 residues. Trimming removed 6 bases at V and 3 bases at J, with 12 bases between. The CDR3 sequence is CASSSTVLNQPQHF. DNA for the CDR3: TGTGCCAGCAGTTCGACAGTCCTCAATCAGCCCCAGCATTTT.

The J gene is TRBJ1-1, the V gene TRBV27; no clear D. CDR3 size: 13 residues. Germline assignment: CDR1 MNHEY and CDR2 SMNVEV (reference sequence). Trimming shortened V by 2 bases and J by 3 bases, and 7 bases separated the two germline ends. In nucleotides, the CDR3 is TGTGCCAGCAGTTTAGCCAGATACACTGAAGCTTTCTTT. Its translation is CASSLARYTEAFF.

The chain is built from TRBV9 and TRBJ1-2; D is ambiguous. Trimming stripped 4 bases from V and 4 bases from J, with 14 bases between. The CDR3 covers 14 residues. Germline V gene lookup returns CDR1 SGDLS and CDR2 YYNGEE. The CDR3 loop reads CASSRLEGGYGYTF. CDR3 bases: TGTGCCAGCAGCAGGTTGGAGGGAGGCTATGGCTACACCTTC. The full variable domain, in which reference TRBV9 and TRBJ1-2 provide the parts outside the CDR3, is DSGVTQTPKHLITATGQRVTLRCSPRSGDLSVYWYQQSLDQGLQFLIQYYNGEERAKGNILERFSAQQFPDLHSELNLSSLELGDSALYFCASSRLEGGYGYTFGSGTRLTVV.

The V call is TRBV4-1, the J call TRBJ1-2; tentative D call: TRBD1 (6 bases). The germline V and J ends were trimmed by 0 bases and 4 bases, with 15 bases remaining between them. This CDR3 comprises 16 residues. Per the germline V gene, CDR1 is MGHRA and CDR2 is YSYEKL. The CDR3 coding sequence is TGCGCCAGCAGCCAAGACTGGGCAGGGGTCGGCTATGGCTACACCTTC. This translates into CASSQDWAGVGYGYTF.

The chain joins TRBV6-1 to TRBJ2-7; weak D call: TRBD1 (6 bases). This CDR3 contains 12 residues. Germline V gene data show CDR1 as MNHNS and CDR2 as SASEGT. Trimming took off 6 bases at V and 5 bases at J, with 11 bases between the two ends. CDR3: CASSRGGHEQYF. CDR3 DNA sequence: TGTGCCAGCAGCCGTGGGGGCCACGAGCAGTACTTC.

This chain uses TRBV10-3 with TRBJ1-2; D not resolved. Trimming took 4 bases from V and 5 from J, leaving 11 bases between them. The V gene's germline CDR1 is ENHRY and CDR2 SYGVKD. The CDR3 consists of 13 residues. The CDR3 is CAISGGLGYGYTF. The CDR3 DNA follows: TGTGCCATCAGTGGAGGATTAGGTTATGGCTACACCTTC.

V is TRBV14 and J is TRBJ1-1, with a tentative D call TRBD1 (5 bases). This CDR3 region has 12 residues. V was trimmed by 3 bases and J by 8 bases, leaving 10 bases between them. Per germline, CDR1 SGHDN and CDR2 FVKESK. The CDR3 bases are TGTGCCAGCAGCCAGCAGTGGGGCGAAGCTTTCTTT. It translates to CASSQQWGEAFF.

In its sample, this clone was seen once. This chain uses TRBV7-7 with TRBJ2-3; 12 positions agree with TRBD2. Germline V CDR1 and CDR2: SSHAT, FNYEAQ (reference sequence). The CDR3 extends over 16 amino acids. V was clipped by 0 bases and J by 4 bases; unmatched bases: 2. The DNA for the CDR3 is TGTGCCAGCAGCTTAGCACTAGCGGGGGGACCAGATACGCAGTATTTT. Translation gives CASSLALAGGPDTQYF.

This chain uses TRBV6-1 with TRBJ1-4; 8 nucleotides align to TRBD1. Germline CDR1 is MNHNS and CDR2 is SASEGT. The CDR3 runs to 16 residues. V was clipped by 2 bases and J by 1 base; unmatched bases: 3. The CDR3 protein is CASSEQQGGTNEKLFF. Here the CDR3 DNA reads TGTGCCAGCAGTGAACAACAGGGGGGAACTAATGAAAAACTGTTTTTT.

This rearrangement joins TRBV27 to TRBJ2-3; 13 positions match TRBD2. Germline V lookup: CDR1 MNHEY, CDR2 SMNVEV (reference sequence). CDR3 length: 15 amino acids. Unmatched junction bases numbered 4, after V lost 6 bases and J lost 4 bases. The CDR3 bases are TGTGCCAGCAGCCCACTAGCGGGGGGGCCAGATACGCAGTATTTT. It specifies CASSPLAGGPDTQYF.

The chain recombines TRBV27 with TRBJ2-3; 7 bases match TRBD1. Germline values: CDR1 MNHEY, CDR2 SMNVEV (reference sequence). CDR3 length equals 13 residues. V trimming: 6 bases; J trimming: 6 bases; junction bases outside the gene matches: 6. CDR3 bases: TGTGCCAGCAGAAGACAGGGTACGGATACGCAGTATTTT. Translated: CASRRQGTDTQYF.

The rearrangement uses TRBV7-2 and TRBJ2-4; unclear D gene. The CDR3 is made up of 15 amino acids. V was shortened by 1 base and J by 2 bases, with 9 bases between the two germline ends. The germline V gene encodes CDR1 SGHTA and CDR2 FQGNSA. In nucleotides, the CDR3 is TGTGCCAGCAGCTTAGATCAGGCAACCAAAAACATTCAGTACTTC. Translated: CASSLDQATKNIQYF.

The gene calls are TRBV28 and TRBJ1-4; D is perhaps TRBD1 (5 bases). The CDR3 consists of 15 residues. From germline, CDR1 is MDHEN and CDR2 SYDVKM. With 2 bases removed from V and 5 bases from J, the gap between germline ends came to 12 bases. CDR3 in amino acids: CASSLADSRNEKLFF. In DNA, the CDR3 is TGTGCCAGCAGTTTAGCAGACAGCCGAAATGAAAAACTGTTTTTT.

CDR3 sequence: CASSLDRRSGEQFF. The CDR3 region has the DNA TGTGCCAGCAGCTTAGATAGACGATCAGGGGAGCAGTTCTTC. The chain combines TRBV11-2 with TRBJ2-1; maybe TRBD1 (5 bases). The V gene's germline CDR1 is SGHAT and CDR2 FQNNGV. V shed 0 bases and J shed 10 bases, with 13 bases lying between them. The length of the CDR3 is 14 residues.

Remarks on this clone: The same CDR3 arises from other DNA sequences in this sample as well. The rearrangement joins TRBV5-1 to TRBJ2-7; 9 bases line up with TRBD1. Germline V lookup: CDR1 SGHRS, CDR2 YFSETQ. This CDR3 spans 14 amino acids. The ends lost 3 bases at V and 2 bases at J; junction bases unmatched: 3. DNA for the CDR3: TGCGCCAGCAGCTCGGGACAGGGACCCTACGAGCAGTACTTC. Translating it yields CASSSGQGPYEQYF.